These 29 T cell receptor beta chains were all obtained from the same sample, sequenced in a study of blood T cell repertoires in COVID-19. Assay: immunoSEQ multiplex PCR; the TCRdb copy retains only in-frame clones and omits some. Among around 200,000 clones listed, 70% to 90% were seen once. What was sequenced was PBMCs or T cells enriched from blood (not recorded which). These TCRs come from a woman aged 30 to 39 who had been exposed to COVID-19.

This chain links TRBV27 with TRBJ2-7, with D maybe TRBD2 (6 bases). This CDR3 comprises 17 residues. Germline V gives CDR1 MNHEY, CDR2 SMNVEV (reference sequence). V lost 5 bases to trimming and J lost 4 bases, with 24 bases between them. CDR3 sequence (DNA): TGTGCCAGCAGTCTCTACCGGGGGAAAATACCAGAGTACGAGCAGTACTTC. Protein sequence: CASSLYRGKIPEYEQYF.

This clone was recorded once. V is TRBV12-5 and J is TRBJ1-3; D is perhaps TRBD1 (5 bases). The CDR3 length is 17 residues. The ends were cut back, 1 base at V and 8 bases at J, with 21 bases in the middle. Germline lookup yields CDR1 LGHNT and CDR2 FRNRAP. CDR3 bases: TGTGCTAGTGGTTTGGCAGCGTTGGGGGGTAAGGTGGACACCATATATTTT. Translating gives CASGLAALGGKVDTIYF.

V gene TRBV5-1 combines with J gene TRBJ2-1; maybe TRBD1 (5 bases). The V gene's germline CDR1 is SGHRS and CDR2 YFSETQ. This CDR3 comprises 15 residues. With 1 base removed from V and 6 bases from J, the gap between germline ends came to 14 bases. Written as DNA, the CDR3 is TGCGCCAGCAGCTTGTCAGGAGTAAGGGGCAATGAGCAGTTCTTC. Translation: CASSLSGVRGNEQFF.

This chain connects TRBV19 to TRBJ1-6; D possibly corresponds to TRBD1 (5 bases). Germline loops: CDR1 LNHDA, CDR2 SQIVND (reference sequence). V was trimmed by 4 bases and J by 6 bases, leaving 13 bases between them. There are 15 residues in the CDR3. DNA of the CDR3: TGTGCCAGTAGTAGGTTGGGACTTTCTAATTCACCCCTCCACTTT. Residues: CASSRLGLSNSPLHF.

V usage is TRBV5-4 and J usage is TRBJ2-2, with 9 bases that match TRBD1. The CDR3 runs to 16 residues. V lost 4 bases and J lost 4; bases outside the gene matches: 8. From germline, CDR1 is SGHNT and CDR2 YYREEE (reference sequence). The CDR3: CASSTGTGMSTGELFF. CDR3 sequence (DNA): TGTGCCAGCAGCACTGGGACAGGGATGAGCACCGGGGAGCTGTTTTTT.

CDR3 nucleotides: TGTGCCAGCATCGACTATGGCTACACCTTC. It codes for CASIDYGYTF. The chain links TRBV6-6 to TRBJ1-2; D unresolved. Germline V gene lookup returns CDR1 MNHNY and CDR2 SVGAGI (reference sequence). The CDR3 loop spans 10 amino acids. Deletions cut 7 bases from V and 3 bases from J, with 3 bases between.

This clone was seen just once. The chain carries TRBV6-2 or TRBV6-3 and TRBJ2-7, with D unresolved. CDR3 length equals 12 residues. V lost 4 bases and J lost 3, with 7 bases in between. Germline CDR1 is MNHEY and CDR2 is SVGEGT. CDR3 loop: CASSFTSYEQYF. Here the CDR3 DNA reads TGTGCCAGCAGTTTTACCAGCTACGAGCAGTACTTC.

The chain joins TRBV21-1 to TRBJ1-1. TRBV21-1 counts as a pseudogene. The CDR3 loop spans 12 amino acids. This CDR3 is CASSKVGDEAFF. The CDR3 DNA reads as TGTGCCAGCAGCAAAGTCGGTGATGAAGCTTTCTTT.

The gene calls are TRBV11-3 and TRBJ2-3, with D perhaps TRBD1 (5 bases). The length of the CDR3 is 15 residues. CDR1 SGHNT and CDR2 YENEEA come from the germline V gene. V lost 1 base and J 4 bases, leaving 12 bases between the germline ends. The CDR3 loop is CASSLGGDSADTQYF. In DNA, the CDR3 is TGTGCCAGCAGCTTAGGGGGCGATTCGGCAGATACGCAGTATTTT. The whole variable domain, filled in from reference TRBV11-3 and TRBJ2-3, reads EAGVVQSPRYKIIEKKQPVAFWCNPISGHNTLYWYLQNLGQGPELLIRYENEEAVDDSQLPKDRFSAERLKGVDSTLKIQPAELGDSAVYLCASSLGGDSADTQYFGPGTRLTVL.

Concerning this clone itself: Compared with germline, one end of the junction differs, possibly owing to a read error. This chain links TRBV10-3 with TRBJ2-7; D perhaps matches TRBD2 (5 bases). CDR3 length equals 16 residues. Germline V gene sequence: CDR1 ENHRY, CDR2 SYGVKD. CDR3 region: CAISRAREGTSHEQYF. In DNA, the CDR3 is TGTGCCATCAGTCGCGCCCGCGAGGGAACCTCCCACGAGCAGTACTTC.

The CDR3 DNA reads TGTGCCAGCAGCCAGGGCGCTATCCAGGGCGAGCAGTACTTC. Residues: CASSQGAIQGEQYF. V usage is TRBV2 and J usage is TRBJ2-7; possibly TRBD1 for D (5 bases). In germline, CDR1 is SNHLY, CDR2 FYNNEI. The CDR3 contains 14 residues. V lost 6 bases and J 6 bases, leaving 18 bases between the germline ends.

The J gene is TRBJ2-6, the V gene TRBV3-1 (or the pseudogene TRBV3-2); 7 bases are shared with TRBD1. Losses at the gene ends were 5 bases for V and 0 bases for J; bases not matched to a gene: 4. This CDR3 region has 16 residues. Germline CDR1 is LGHDT and CDR2 is YNNKEL (reference sequence). For the CDR3, the DNA is TGTGCCAGCAGCAAAACAGGGGACTCTGGGGCCAACGTCCTGACTTTC. It is translated as CASSKTGDSGANVLTF.

The chain employs TRBV29-1 and TRBJ1-1; unclear D gene. V lost 0 bases to trimming and J lost 11 bases, with 16 bases between them. This CDR3 has 13 residues. The germline V gene encodes CDR1 SQVTM and CDR2 ANQGSEA. The CDR3, as DNA: TGCAGCGTTGAAGAGGGGAGCAACTGGGGTGCTTTCTTT. The encoded protein is CSVEEGSNWGAFF.

The J gene is TRBJ1-2, the V gene TRBV5-1; D not certain. This CDR3 has 13 residues. V shed 0 bases and J shed 4 bases, with 7 bases lying between them. Germline V lookup: CDR1 SGHRS, CDR2 YFSETQ. As DNA, the CDR3 is TGCGCCAGCAGCTTGGGGGCCCTCTATGGCTACACCTTC. As protein: CASSLGALYGYTF.

This clone has a handful of counts. The chain carries TRBV11-1 and TRBJ2-7; 8 nucleotides match TRBD2. The trim removed 4 bases at V and 6 bases at J, leaving 8 bases unmatched. In germline, CDR1 is SGHAT, CDR2 FQDESV (reference sequence). The CDR3 is made up of 14 amino acids. Here the CDR3 DNA reads TGTGCCAGCAGCTCGTCGGGACTAGTTACCGAGCAGTACTTC. Translated, it gives CASSSSGLVTEQYF.

This sequence joins TRBV3-1 (or the pseudogene TRBV3-2) and TRBJ2-7; 11 bases agree with TRBD2. This CDR3 comprises 14 residues. V was pared by 4 bases and J by 2 bases, with 1 base of the junction left unmatched. The germline CDR1 and CDR2 sequences are LGHDT and YNNKEL (reference sequence). The CDR3: CASSRSGGAYEQYF. Here the CDR3 DNA reads TGTGCCAGCAGCCGTAGCGGGGGGGCCTACGAGCAGTACTTC.

The chain combines TRBV28 with TRBJ1-2, with D maybe TRBD1 (6 bases). V was shortened by 10 bases and J by 0 bases, with 15 bases between the two germline ends. The germline CDR1 and CDR2 sequences are MDHEN and SYDVKM. The CDR3 covers 14 residues. DNA of the CDR3: TGTGCCACCACGGACAGAGTTCCTAACTATGGCTACACCTTC. Protein product: CATTDRVPNYGYTF.

The genes are TRBV14 and TRBJ1-4, with D possibly TRBD1 on 6 matching bases. V dropped 2 bases and J dropped 7 bases, with 11 bases sitting between them. The germline CDR1 and CDR2 sequences are SGHDN and FVKESK. CDR3 size: 14 residues. CDR3 loop: CASSQQQGGEKLFF. The CDR3 DNA follows: TGTGCCAGCAGCCAACAACAGGGTGGTGAAAAACTGTTTTTT.

This sequence joins TRBV7-2 and TRBJ2-1; D is ambiguous. CDR1 is SGHTA and CDR2 is FQGNSA in the germline V gene. The ends were cut back, 5 bases at V and 3 bases at J, with 8 bases in the middle. This CDR3 contains 13 residues. The CDR3 DNA reads as TGTGCCAGCAGCACCGGTAACTACAATGAGCAGTTCTTC. It yields the protein CASSTGNYNEQFF.

This clone was seen just once. V usage is TRBV4-1 and J usage is TRBJ2-1, with TRBD2 matching 8 bases. The CDR3 has 18 residues. CDR1 and CDR2 from the germline V gene are MGHRA and YSYEKL. Trimming at V came to 0 bases and at J to 2 bases, leaving 9 bases not matched to a gene. The CDR3 loop is CASSQDSDAGGTYNEQFF. Here the CDR3 DNA reads TGCGCCAGCAGCCAAGATAGTGATGCGGGGGGCACCTACAATGAGCAGTTCTTC.

The chain combines TRBV30 with TRBJ2-7, with D possibly matching TRBD1 (6 bases). V was shortened by 5 bases and J by 5 bases, with 13 bases between the two germline ends. In germline, CDR1 is GTSNPN, CDR2 SVGIG (reference sequence). This CDR3 is built from 12 residues. Here the CDR3 reads CAWSQGGDEQYF. The DNA for the CDR3 is TGTGCCTGGTCACAGGGTGGGGACGAGCAGTACTTC. Based on the CDR3 plus reference TRBV30 and TRBJ2-7, the full variable domain is SQTIHQWPATLVQPVGSPLSLECTVEGTSNPNLYWYRQAAGRGLQLLFYSVGIGQISSEVPQNLSASRPQDRQFILSSKKLLLSDSGFYLCAWSQGGDEQYFGPGTRLTVT.

The rearrangement links TRBV19 to TRBJ1-2; 8 nucleotides agree with TRBD1. Germline V gives CDR1 LNHDA, CDR2 SQIVND (reference sequence). The CDR3 covers 13 residues. V shed 10 bases and J 3 bases; nucleotides not matched to a gene: 7. The CDR3 is CATLRGRDYGYTF. The CDR3 DNA is TGTGCCACCCTCAGGGGGCGCGACTATGGCTACACCTTC.

Only one count was recorded for this clone. This chain joins TRBV5-1 and TRBJ2-6, with D possibly TRBD1 on 6 matching bases. The CDR3 has 16 amino acids. CDR1 SGHRS and CDR2 YFSETQ come from the germline V gene. The V gene lost 4 bases and the J gene lost 1 base, with 12 bases spanning the gap. The CDR3 here is CASSPFQGSGANVLTF. Here the CDR3 DNA reads TGCGCCAGCAGCCCTTTCCAGGGGTCTGGGGCCAACGTCCTGACTTTC.

The table lists this clone with many counts. The chain uses TRBV7-9 and TRBJ2-7; 7 bases match TRBD1. CDR1 and CDR2 from the germline V gene are SEHNR and FQNEAQ (reference sequence). With V trimmed by 5 bases and J by 4 bases, 5 bases remained unmatched. The length of the CDR3 is 13 residues. The CDR3 sequence: CASSRGQKYEQYF. The CDR3 DNA follows: TGTGCCAGCAGCCGGGGACAGAAGTACGAGCAGTACTTC.

The chain carries TRBV4-1 and TRBJ2-7; the match to TRBD2 covers 10 bases. V shed 1 base and J 2 bases; nucleotides not matched to a gene: 5. The CDR3 spans 16 residues. CDR1 and CDR2 from the germline V gene are MGHRA and YSYEKL. The chain's CDR3 is CASSQARTSGTYEQYF. The CDR3 DNA reads as TGCGCCAGCAGCCAAGCTAGGACTAGCGGAACCTACGAGCAGTACTTC.

The V gene is TRBV3-1 (or the pseudogene TRBV3-2), the J gene TRBJ2-2, with TRBD2 identical over 7 bases. With 4 bases clipped from V and 7 bases from J, the junction kept 6 bases outside the gene matches. The CDR3 is 14 residues long. Germline V gene data show CDR1 as LGHDT and CDR2 as YNNKEL (reference sequence). The CDR3: CASSRSGGFGELFF. CDR3 nucleotide sequence: TGTGCCAGCAGCCGTTCCGGGGGGTTCGGGGAGCTGTTTTTT.

V is TRBV20-1 and J is TRBJ2-1; 10 bases agree with TRBD1. The CDR3 is made up of 15 amino acids. Germline CDR1 and CDR2: DFQATT and SNEGSKA (reference sequence). V was pared by 3 bases and J by 12 bases, with 14 bases of the junction left unmatched. The CDR3 here is CSASIDRGRSYGQFF. CDR3 DNA: TGCAGTGCTAGTATTGACAGGGGGCGTTCTTATGGGCAGTTCTTC.

The CDR3 is CASSVLTGCEKLFF. The CDR3 DNA follows: TGCGCCAGCAGTGTCCTGACAGGGTGTGAAAAACTGTTTTTT. The V and J genes are TRBV10-1 and TRBJ1-4; 7 nucleotides agree with TRBD1. This CDR3 spans 14 amino acids. V gave up 4 bases and J gave up 7 bases; unmatched junction bases: 6. CDR1 and CDR2 from the germline V gene are WNHNN and SYGVQD (reference sequence).

The V call is TRBV10-1, the J call TRBJ2-3; 7 nucleotides agree with TRBD1. This CDR3 has 15 residues. Losses at the gene ends were 4 bases for V and 4 bases for J; bases not matched to a gene: 8. The germline V gene encodes CDR1 WNHNN and CDR2 SYGVQD (reference sequence). The CDR3 region has the DNA TGCGCCAGCAGTGGGGCAGACAGGGACCCAGATACGCAGTATTTT. Translation: CASSGADRDPDTQYF.